The clone carrying this TCR beta chain was seen a single time. The antigen is unknown. This entry belongs to a study of cytomegalovirus exposure and HLA in healthy donors. The CDR3 has 12 residues. V shed 0 bases and J shed 4 bases, with 3 bases lying between them. Germline assignment: CDR1 SGHTA and CDR2 FQGNSA. Study-level findings and limits: Most TCR sequences proved rare, with some public TCRs found in many donors. In vitro assays verified that three CMV-associated chains recognized CMV antigens specifically.

TCRdb's copy holds only in-frame clones and misses some; the assay was immunoSEQ multiplex PCR. The table lists over 60,000 clones, about 95% of them singletons. The donors were in the approximately 130-subject validation cohort, distinct from the roughly 600-subject first cohort. The sample consisted of PBMCs. The chain couples TRBV7-2 to TRBJ1-2; no clear D gene. The TCR was taken from a man aged 18 to 30 in good health and CMV-seronegative. As DNA, the CDR3 is TGTGCCAGCAGCTTAGCCCTCTATGGCTACACCTTC. Protein: CASSLALYGYTF.